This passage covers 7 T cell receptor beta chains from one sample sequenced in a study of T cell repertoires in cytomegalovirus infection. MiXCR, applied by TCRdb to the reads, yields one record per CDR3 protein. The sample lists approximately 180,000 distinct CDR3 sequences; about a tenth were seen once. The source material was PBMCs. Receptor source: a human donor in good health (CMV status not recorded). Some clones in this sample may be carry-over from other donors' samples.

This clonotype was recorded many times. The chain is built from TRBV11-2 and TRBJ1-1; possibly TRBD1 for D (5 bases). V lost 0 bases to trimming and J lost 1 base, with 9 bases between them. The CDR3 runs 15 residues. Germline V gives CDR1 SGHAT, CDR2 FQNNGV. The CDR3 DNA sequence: TGTGCCAGCAGCTTAGAGGGACGCTGGAACACTGAAGCTTTCTTT. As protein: CASSLEGRWNTEAFF.

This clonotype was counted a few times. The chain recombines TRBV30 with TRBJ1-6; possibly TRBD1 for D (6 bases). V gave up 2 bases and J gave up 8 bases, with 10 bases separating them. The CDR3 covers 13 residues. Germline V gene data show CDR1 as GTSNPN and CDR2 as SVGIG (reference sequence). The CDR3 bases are TGTGCCTGGAGTCCAGGGGCCGATTCACCCCTCCACTTT. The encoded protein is CAWSPGADSPLHF.

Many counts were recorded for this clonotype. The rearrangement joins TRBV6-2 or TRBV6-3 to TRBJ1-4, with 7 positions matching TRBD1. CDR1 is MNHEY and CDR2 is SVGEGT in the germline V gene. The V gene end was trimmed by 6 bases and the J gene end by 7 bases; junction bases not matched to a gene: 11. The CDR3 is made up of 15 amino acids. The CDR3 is CASSYVGGAVEKLFF. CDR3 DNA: TGTGCCAGCAGCTACGTAGGGGGCGCGGTTGAAAAACTGTTTTTT.

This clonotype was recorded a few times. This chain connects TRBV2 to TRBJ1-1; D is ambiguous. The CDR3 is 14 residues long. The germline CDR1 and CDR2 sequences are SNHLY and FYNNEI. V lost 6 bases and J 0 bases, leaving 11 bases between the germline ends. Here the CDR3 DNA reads TGTGCCAGCAGCGGGAGAACCATGAACACTGAAGCTTTCTTT. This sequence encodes CASSGRTMNTEAFF.

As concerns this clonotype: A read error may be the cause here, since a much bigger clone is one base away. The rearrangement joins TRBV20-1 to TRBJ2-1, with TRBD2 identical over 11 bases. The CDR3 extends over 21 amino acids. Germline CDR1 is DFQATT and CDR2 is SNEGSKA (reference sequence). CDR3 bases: TGCGGTGCTAGAGATCCCTTTGGACTAGCGGGCTCCCAGGGGGGCACCGATGAGCAGTTCTTC. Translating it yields CGARDPFGLAGSQGGTDEQFF.

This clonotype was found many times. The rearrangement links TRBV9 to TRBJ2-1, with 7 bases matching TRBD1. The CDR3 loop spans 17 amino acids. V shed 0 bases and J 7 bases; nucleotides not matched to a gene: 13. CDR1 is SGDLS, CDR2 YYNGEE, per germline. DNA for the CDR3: TGTGCCAGCAGCGTAGGTCTTCGTGGGACAGATCGTAATGAGCAGTTCTTC. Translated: CASSVGLRGTDRNEQFF. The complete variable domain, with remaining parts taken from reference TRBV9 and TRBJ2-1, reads DSGVTQTPKHLITATGQRVTLRCSPRSGDLSVYWYQQSLDQGLQFLIQYYNGEERAKGNILERFSAQQFPDLHSELNLSSLELGDSALYFCASSVGLRGTDRNEQFFGPGTRLTVL.

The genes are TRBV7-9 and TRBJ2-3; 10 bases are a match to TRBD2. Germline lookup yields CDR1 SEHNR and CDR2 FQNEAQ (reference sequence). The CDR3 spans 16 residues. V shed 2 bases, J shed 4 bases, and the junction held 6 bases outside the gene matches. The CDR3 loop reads CASSLLAGASADTQYF. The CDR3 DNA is TGTGCCAGCAGCTTACTAGCGGGGGCCTCCGCAGATACGCAGTATTTT.